This T cell receptor (beta chain) was obtained from a study of cytomegalovirus exposure and HLA in healthy donors. Broader study findings: Association of 15,000 to 20,000 TCR beta sequences with HLA alleles was found at 0.05 false discovery rate in a later analysis. Reports indicate that TCR beta sequences accurately predicted the HLA-A and HLA-B alleles of most subjects.

Amplification used 60 Vbeta primers and 13 Jbeta primers. Here immunoSEQ multiplex PCR was the method, and the copy in TCRdb shows in-frame clones only, minus some. Of tens of thousands of clones in the sample, under 85% were seen once. On this clone itself: No antigen is known for it.

Germline loops: CDR1 SGHNT, CDR2 YYREEE (reference sequence). There are 15 residues in the CDR3. The V gene end was trimmed by 4 bases and the J gene end by 8 bases; junction bases not matched to a gene: 9. J is TRBJ2-1 and V is TRBV5-4, with 10 bases aligning to TRBD1. Sequenced input: PBMCs. This clonotype originated in a man between 50 and 59 years old in good health and CMV-seronegative. The CDR3 loop reads CASSPGTGARDEQFF. In DNA form, the CDR3 reads TGTGCCAGCAGCCCGGGGACAGGGGCCCGGGATGAGCAGTTCTTC. The variable domain in full, completed from reference TRBV5-4 and TRBJ2-1, reads ETGVTQSPTHLIKTRGQQVTLRCSSQSGHNTVSWYQQALGQGPQFIFQYYREEENGRGNFPPRFSGLQFPNYSSELNVNALELDDSALYLCASSPGTGARDEQFFGPGTRLTVL.